This TCR beta chain was sequenced during a study of blood T cells in healthy people across ages (dated by TCRdb to 2013 to 2016). Background for the entire study: In model experiments, template switching captured roughly one uniquely barcoded TCR beta cDNA molecule for every two T cells. The study measured age-related changes in TCR beta repertoire diversity using deep sequencing normalized with unique cDNA molecular identifiers. The donors were split into four age groups: young (average approximately 16 years), middle-aged (about 40), aged (62) and long-lived (roughly 77). To avoid experimental bias, donors of different ages were distributed randomly across sequencing lanes. For two donors (one aged 18 to 29 and one aged 80 or older), the study analyzed two additional independent replicas of 1 million unique cDNA reads from the same blood draw. Study-wide findings and limitations: Observed TCR beta diversity per million T cells fell roughly linearly with age, and a significant reduction was already apparent by age about 43. The percentage of naive T cells measured by flow cytometry correlated strongly with observed TCR beta diversity. Estimates of total diversity from one million sequenced T cells were regarded as lower bounds and underestimates. Conclusive comparison of naive and antigen-experienced compartments was prevented by the profiling of bulk unsorted PBMCs. Donor CMV infection status was unknown, potentially confounding age-related changes in expanded clonotypes. Compared with the aged group, the long-lived group had more naive CD4+ T cells, fewer expanded clones and increased TCR diversity, a pattern suggesting age selection.

A note on this clonotype: No cognate antigen has been identified for it. It has no much larger one-base neighbor in the sample; base qualities were not kept.

Systemically healthy Caucasian individuals from Russia, 39 in total and aged about 6 to 90 years, were included as donors. Each donor gave about 10 milliliters of peripheral blood, drawn into EDTA-treated Vacutainer tubes. Ficoll-Paque density-gradient centrifugation was used to isolate PBMCs, with at least 6.5 million per sample. Total RNA, at least 5 micrograms per sample, was extracted from PBMCs with Trizol reagent. For every donor, an aliquot of PBMCs went through flow cytometry to measure the percentages of naive CD45RAhigh/CD27high T cells. The library was generated by 5' RACE. Sequencer: Illumina HiSeq 2500. The second PCR ran for about 7 to 11 cycles and used a J-beta primer mix along with a sample-barcoded 5' primer. A unique molecular identifier was introduced onto each TCR beta cDNA molecule by a template-switch 5' adaptor carrying 12 random nucleotides. At least 2.5 million CDR3-containing paired-end reads were obtained from each sample. First-strand cDNA synthesis was performed from all RNA using the Mint cDNA synthesis kit, with priming by a TRBC-specific oligonucleotide. Following uracil-DNA glycosylase treatment, all cDNA underwent a first 18-cycle PCR with the universal primers M1SS and BC2_uni_R. The source study handled its data this way. For normalization, 1 million high-quality reads were randomly selected from each sample, with every read carrying a distinct molecular identifier. Reads with shared molecular identifiers were discarded instead of being binned into consensus sequences. MiTCR, set to a Q25 quality threshold and the strictest error-elimination algorithm, was used for CDR3 identification, clonotype clustering and error correction. A nonparametric unseen species model with Euler transformation was used to estimate a lower bound on total TCR beta diversity. TCRdb's own reprocessing of the public reads used fastp at Q25 and MiXCR and kept productive beta chains. One record per CDR3 amino acid sequence lists the most common genes and DNA. The authors' filters were not applied to this entry. The sample table lists hundreds of thousands of distinct CDR3 sequences, about 53% of them with a count of one. Of the sample, about 38% is held by the ten largest clones.

Including the terminal cysteine and phenylalanine, the CDR3 comprises 16 residues. This entry keeps only the CDR3 DNA: 48 bases, framed from base 1. Sequencing used blood. The sequence came from a man at least 80 years old in good health. The chain was built from TRBV21-1 and TRBJ2-7; the table names TRBD2, a call not compared with the DNA. TRBV21-1 has pseudogene status. The nucleotide sequence is given as TGTGCCAGCAGCAAGATCGCAGGGCCGACCTCCTACGAGCAGTACTTC. Translation gives CASSKIAGPTSYEQYF.